The 21 T cell receptor beta chains below were found in one sample sequenced in a study of OX40 agonist ivuxolimab in advanced cancers. Profiling relied on immunoSEQ multiplex PCR, and the TCRdb table lists in-frame clones only, not all of them. The sample records around 68,000 clones, 80% to 95% being singletons. Sequencing used CD4+ or CD8+ T cells sorted from blood, obtained in a trial of the OX40 agonist ivuxolimab. These receptors were collected from an adult with an advanced solid tumor such as melanoma, head and neck, liver or kidney cancer.

V is TRBV5-6 and J is TRBJ1-4, with 7 bases matching TRBD1. V trimming: 1 base; J trimming: 3 bases; junction bases outside the gene matches: 3. The CDR3 runs 15 residues. CDR1 is SGHDT and CDR2 is YYEEEE in the germline V gene. The CDR3 loop reads CASSLKGAANEKLFF. The CDR3 nucleotides read TGTGCCAGCAGCTTGAAGGGGGCTGCTAATGAAAAACTGTTTTTT.

This sequence joins TRBV6-6 and TRBJ2-7; no clear D. The length of the CDR3 is 14 residues. Germline V gene lookup returns CDR1 MNHNY and CDR2 SVGAGI (reference sequence). V lost 5 bases to trimming and J lost 5 bases, with 16 bases between them. CDR3 in amino acids: CASSGRVLRHEQYF. DNA of the CDR3: TGTGCCAGCAGTGGCCGGGTCTTGCGGCACGAGCAGTACTTC.

This clone was detected once. This chain joins TRBV18 and TRBJ1-5; D is unclear. Looked up from germline, CDR1 is KGHSH and CDR2 is LQKENI. Between the trimmed V and J ends, which lost 4 bases and 7 bases, there was a span of 11 bases. The CDR3 length is 13 residues. In DNA form, the CDR3 reads TGTGCCAGCTCACTACTCAGCGGACAGCCCCAGCATTTT. It encodes CASSLLSGQPQHF.

V is TRBV2 and J is TRBJ1-2; TRBD1 might be the D (5 bases). Trimming left V 3 bases short and J 6 bases short, with 17 bases between. Germline CDR1 reads SNHLY; CDR2 reads FYNNEI. The CDR3 is 15 amino acids. CDR3 bases: TGTGCCAGCAGTGACCGTCATCTCGGGGCCCATGGCTACACCTTC. It yields the protein CASSDRHLGAHGYTF.

The chain is built from TRBV7-6 and TRBJ2-2; 7 nucleotides align to TRBD2. The CDR3 consists of 17 residues. Germline CDR1 and CDR2: SGHVS and FNYEAQ. V shed 5 bases and J 2 bases; nucleotides not matched to a gene: 11. CDR3 DNA: TGTGCCAGCAGCCCCTTTAGAGGGAGGGTCAACACCGGGGAGCTGTTTTTT. The encoded protein is CASSPFRGRVNTGELFF.

The chain couples TRBV5-5 to TRBJ2-5; TRBD2 aligns across 9 bases. V was pared by 0 bases and J by 2 bases, with 11 bases of the junction left unmatched. The germline V gene encodes CDR1 SGHKS and CDR2 YYEKEE (reference sequence). This CDR3 has 18 amino acids. The CDR3 DNA sequence: TGTGCCAGCAGCTTGGGGGTGGTGGCTAGCGGGGTACAAGAGACCCAGTACTTC. Translating gives CASSLGVVASGVQETQYF.

The chain links TRBV6-1 to TRBJ2-7; TRBD2 matches at 8 bases. The J segment lost 0 bases and the V segment lost 8 bases, leaving 9 bases of the junction unmatched. Germline lookup yields CDR1 MNHNS and CDR2 SASEGT. This CDR3 is 15 amino acids long. In DNA, the CDR3 is TGTGCCAGCGGGACGGGGGGGGCTAACTCCTACGAGCAGTACTTC. The encoded protein is CASGTGGANSYEQYF.

The chain is built from TRBV7-3 and TRBJ2-3; the D is unclear. V lost 5 bases, J lost 5 bases, and 14 bases lay in between. This CDR3 contains 14 residues. CDR1 is SGHTA, CDR2 FQGTGA, per germline. The CDR3 sequence is CASSPKAPGDTQYF. DNA of the CDR3: TGTGCCAGCAGCCCGAAGGCCCCTGGAGATACGCAGTATTTT.

The CDR3: CASSPGQGGDTEAFF. CDR3 DNA: TGTGCCAGCTCACCCGGACAGGGGGGGGACACTGAAGCTTTCTTT. This chain connects TRBV18 to TRBJ1-1, with 10 nucleotides matching TRBD1. From germline, CDR1 is KGHSH and CDR2 LQKENI. Trimming at V came to 3 bases and at J to 3 bases, leaving 4 bases not matched to a gene. This CDR3 spans 15 amino acids.

The chain uses TRBV15 and TRBJ2-1; D is unresolved. Germline V gives CDR1 LNHNV, CDR2 YYDKDF (reference sequence). The CDR3 totals 16 residues. V lost 0 bases to trimming and J lost 0 bases, with 9 bases between them. This chain's CDR3 is CATSRDGHSSYNEQFF. The CDR3 DNA follows: TGTGCCACCAGCAGAGATGGTCACAGCTCCTACAATGAGCAGTTCTTC.

In its sample, this clone was seen once. The chain combines TRBV30 with TRBJ2-7, with 9 bases fitting TRBD1. Per germline, CDR1 GTSNPN and CDR2 SVGIG (reference sequence). This CDR3 contains 15 residues. Trimming took 3 bases from V and 5 from J; bases not matched to a gene: 11. The CDR3 loop is CAWRGPGQGIDEQYF. Here the CDR3 DNA reads TGTGCCTGGAGAGGACCGGGACAGGGCATCGACGAGCAGTACTTC.

The chain employs TRBV30 and TRBJ2-7, with 13 bases that match TRBD2. CDR1 is GTSNPN, CDR2 SVGIG, per germline (reference sequence). CDR3 length: 14 amino acids. The V segment lost 3 bases and the J segment 7 bases; nucleotides outside the gene matches: 6. The CDR3 protein is CAWRGTSGDGEQYF. The CDR3 DNA sequence: TGTGCCTGGAGGGGGACTAGCGGGGACGGGGAGCAGTACTTC.

This rearrangement joins TRBV30 to TRBJ1-1, with D tentatively TRBD1 (5 bases). From germline, CDR1 is GTSNPN and CDR2 SVGIG (reference sequence). This CDR3 has 13 residues. The V and J ends lost 2 bases and 1 base respectively, with 8 bases between them. Written as DNA, the CDR3 is TGTGCCTGGAGTAAGCAGGGGAACACTGAAGCTTTCTTT. It codes for CAWSKQGNTEAFF.

V is TRBV18 and J is TRBJ2-3; 10 bases agree with TRBD2. The germline gives CDR1 KGHSH, CDR2 LQKENI. Trimming took 3 bases from V and 5 from J; bases not matched to a gene: 2. This CDR3 spans 14 amino acids. The CDR3, as DNA: TGTGCCAGCTCACCTACTAGCGGGGAAGATACGCAGTATTTT. Residues: CASSPTSGEDTQYF.

This chain uses TRBV6-5 with TRBJ2-7; the D is unclear. The CDR3 is 12 residues long. Per germline, CDR1 MNHEY and CDR2 SVGAGI. Trimming removed 2 bases at V and 5 bases at J, with 7 bases between. The CDR3 spells CASSYEGNEQYF. In nucleotides, the CDR3 is TGTGCCAGCAGTTACGAAGGGAACGAGCAGTACTTC.

The chain is built from TRBV30 and TRBJ2-3, with D possibly TRBD2 on 6 matching bases. This CDR3 contains 14 residues. V was trimmed by 1 base and J by 0 bases, leaving 8 bases between them. Germline V lookup: CDR1 GTSNPN, CDR2 SVGIG (reference sequence). The DNA for the CDR3 is TGTGCCTGGAGTGGCGGGACTAGCACAGATACGCAGTATTTT. Its translation is CAWSGGTSTDTQYF.

This clone was recorded once. The V gene is TRBV29-1, the J gene TRBJ2-3; 8 bases match TRBD2. The CDR3 has 15 residues. Trimming cost V 4 bases and J 4 bases; bases outside gene matches: 10. Germline-derived CDR1 and CDR2 are SQVTM and ANQGSEA. CDR3 nucleotide sequence: TGCAGCGTTGCAATGATAGCGGGGTTTCCAGATACGCAGTATTTT. Translation: CSVAMIAGFPDTQYF.

V usage is TRBV11-2 and J usage is TRBJ2-5; no clear D. Germline values: CDR1 SGHAT, CDR2 FQNNGV. V dropped 0 bases and J dropped 6 bases, with 5 bases sitting between them. CDR3 length equals 12 residues. The CDR3, as DNA: TGTGCCAGCAGCTTAGAACTACAGACCCAGTACTTC. Residues: CASSLELQTQYF.

This chain uses TRBV4-1 with TRBJ1-1, with D possibly TRBD1 on 5 matching bases. Germline CDR1 and CDR2: MGHRA and YSYEKL. The germline V and J ends were trimmed by 3 bases and 4 bases, with 15 bases remaining between them. The CDR3 totals 15 residues. CDR3 nucleotide sequence: TGCGCCAGCAGCCAGGCGGTTGGGGGTGGCACTGAAGCTTTCTTT. It codes for CASSQAVGGGTEAFF.

The CDR3 loop is CASNRFGTGKGETQYF. The CDR3 nucleotides are TGTGCCAGCAACCGGTTCGGCACAGGGAAAGGAGAGACCCAGTACTTC. V is TRBV5-8 and J is TRBJ2-5; D is possibly TRBD1 (6 bases). Trimming pared 6 bases from V and 4 bases from J, leaving 22 bases between. Per the germline V gene, CDR1 is SGHTS and CDR2 is YDEGEE. The length of the CDR3 is 16 residues.

This clone was observed a few times. J is TRBJ2-7 and V is TRBV27; D gene unclear. The ends were cut back, 5 bases at V and 2 bases at J, with 22 bases in the middle. CDR3 length: 17 amino acids. The germline V gene has CDR1 MNHEY and CDR2 SMNVEV (reference sequence). The CDR3: CASSPTPGPRSAYEQYF. The CDR3 coding sequence is TGTGCCAGCAGTCCAACCCCCGGGCCTCGATCCGCCTACGAGCAGTACTTC.